The 32 T cell receptor beta chains below all came from one sample that was sequenced in a study of cytomegalovirus exposure and HLA in healthy donors listed by TCRdb under 2017. The library was produced with the immunoSEQ multiplex PCR assay. The multiplex PCR relied on a mix of 60 forward primers for TCR Vbeta segments and 13 reverse primers for TCR Jbeta segments. TCRdb stores this immuneACCESS table with in-frame sequences only. Part of the clones is absent; in the studies checked, under half of the shortfall reflects unresolved V genes, and no reason is known for the rest. Within this sample are approximately 70,000 clones, with roughly 78% of them counted one time only. The ten largest clones represent 9.7% of the sample. Specimen: PBMCs. The origin of the receptors is a man aged 35-49 years in good health and CMV-seronegative.

The gene calls are TRBV6-1 and TRBJ2-7, with D possibly matching TRBD1 (5 bases). Trimming took 8 bases from V and 2 from J, leaving 16 bases between them. Germline V gene data show CDR1 as MNHNS and CDR2 as SASEGT. This CDR3 region has 14 residues. CDR3 residues: CASGAHRTPYEQYF. The CDR3 coding sequence is TGTGCCAGCGGGGCTCACAGGACCCCCTACGAGCAGTACTTC.

V is TRBV10-3 and J is TRBJ1-2; 7 bases line up with TRBD1. The V and J ends lost 0 bases and 1 base, in that order; junction bases with no gene match: 5. This CDR3 is 16 amino acids long. The germline V gene has CDR1 ENHRY and CDR2 SYGVKD. In DNA, the CDR3 is TGTGCCATCAGTGAGTCGAAAGGGGGCGATAACTATGGCTACACCTTC. It is translated as CAISESKGGDNYGYTF.

The chain combines TRBV28 with TRBJ1-6; no clear D gene. Trimming cost V 2 bases and J 9 bases, with 11 bases left between them. CDR3 length equals 14 residues. Germline CDR1 reads MDHEN; CDR2 reads SYDVKM. The CDR3 loop reads CASSLRGRGSPLHF. The DNA of the CDR3 is TGTGCCAGCAGTTTACGGGGTCGGGGTTCACCCCTCCACTTT.

V and J are TRBV12-1 and TRBJ1-6; the table's D call of TRBD1 was not tested on the DNA. TRBV12-1 is a pseudogene locus. CDR3 length: 18 amino acids. Written as DNA, the CDR3 is TGTGCCAGCAGCTTTGCGCATCAGGGCGCGAGACGGAATTCACCCCTCCACTTT. It is translated as CASSFAHQGARRNSPLHF.

The chain carries TRBV5-1 and TRBJ1-6; D gene uncertain. The germline V gene has CDR1 SGHRS and CDR2 YFSETQ. The germline V and J ends were trimmed by 6 bases and 5 bases, with 15 bases remaining between them. The CDR3 sequence is 15 residues long. The CDR3 DNA is TGCGCCAGCACGTCGCGACGGAGTAATAATTCACCCCTCCACTTT. Its translation is CASTSRRSNNSPLHF.

CDR3 amino acids: CASSPQMSYEQYF. CDR3 bases: TGTGCCAGCAGCCCACAGATGTCCTACGAGCAGTACTTC. The chain links TRBV7-2 to TRBJ2-7, with no clear D. Trimming pared 5 bases from V and 1 base from J, leaving 9 bases between. The CDR3 totals 13 residues. Per germline, CDR1 SGHTA and CDR2 FQGNSA.

The rearrangement joins TRBV5-1 to TRBJ1-2; D is undetermined. Trimming left V 0 bases short and J 7 bases short, with 13 bases between. The CDR3 has 14 residues. Looked up from germline, CDR1 is SGHRS and CDR2 is YFSETQ. For the CDR3, the DNA is TGCGCCAGCAGCTTGGCTGGGGAGGTACGTGGCTACACCTTC. Protein: CASSLAGEVRGYTF.

Remarks on this clone: Germline is not matched at one junction end, which may reflect a read error. DNA of the CDR3: TGTTCCAGCAGCTTGGCGGGCACAGGGCCGAGCTCTGGGGCCAACGTCCTGACTTTC. This codes for CSSSLAGTGPSSGANVLTF. This sequence joins TRBV7-9 and TRBJ2-6; a weak D match, TRBD1 (6 bases). Germline V CDR1 and CDR2: SEHNR, FQNEAQ (reference sequence). CDR3 length: 19 amino acids. The full variable domain, rest sourced from reference TRBV7-9 and TRBJ2-6, is DTGVSQNPRHKITKRGQNVTFRCDPISEHNRLYWYRQTLGQGPEFLTYFQNEAQLEKSRLLSDRFSAERPKGSFSTLEIQRTEQGDSAMYLCSSSLAGTGPSSGANVLTFGAGSRLTVL.

The chain has TRBV18 and TRBJ2-3, with D possibly matching TRBD1 (5 bases). CDR3 size: 18 residues. Germline loops: CDR1 KGHSH, CDR2 LQKENI. Trimming stripped 5 bases from V and 2 bases from J, with 23 bases between. CDR3 in DNA: TGTGCCAGCTCAGACAGCTGGCCCGACACCCACCTCACAGATACGCAGTATTTT. Translating it yields CASSDSWPDTHLTDTQYF.

This clone was recorded once. V is TRBV9 and J is TRBJ1-3; the match to TRBD1 covers 7 bases. The junction had 3 bases not matched to a gene; V was cut back by 4 bases and J by 2 bases. CDR3 length: 14 residues. Germline CDR1 reads SGDLS; CDR2 reads YYNGEE. In nucleotides, the CDR3 is TGTGCCAGCAGCACCGGGACAGCTGGAAACACCATATATTTT. Translating gives CASSTGTAGNTIYF.

The chain couples TRBV25-1 to TRBJ1-1, with D possibly matching TRBD1 (5 bases). The CDR3 is 13 amino acids. Trimming removed 6 bases from V and 1 base from J, with 9 bases in between. CDR1 is MGHDK and CDR2 is SYGVNS in the germline V gene. This CDR3 is CASRGQGNTEAFF. Written as DNA, the CDR3 is TGTGCCAGCAGGGGGCAAGGGAACACTGAAGCTTTCTTT.

The chain recombines TRBV7-9 with TRBJ2-3; 8 bases match TRBD1. The CDR3 extends over 15 amino acids. Germline V gene lookup returns CDR1 SEHNR and CDR2 FQNEAQ (reference sequence). V dropped 5 bases and J dropped 5; count of bases not matched to a gene: 9. The CDR3 nucleotides read TGTGCCAGCAGCCCCGGGACAGGCTACCTAGATACGCAGTATTTT. Translated, it gives CASSPGTGYLDTQYF.

The chain couples TRBV6-5 to TRBJ2-3; 9 bases align to TRBD2. The CDR3 is made up of 16 amino acids. Germline lookup yields CDR1 MNHEY and CDR2 SVGAGI. The V gene end was trimmed by 2 bases and the J gene end by 1 base; junction bases not matched to a gene: 4. This CDR3 is CASSYEGLAGTDTQYF. The DNA for the CDR3 is TGTGCCAGCAGTTACGAGGGACTAGCTGGCACAGATACGCAGTATTTT.

The chain joins TRBV7-8 to TRBJ1-2, with 8 nucleotides matching TRBD1. Trimming took 5 bases from V and 7 from J; bases not matched to a gene: 6. The CDR3 spans 13 residues. Germline V CDR1 and CDR2: SGHVS, FQNEAQ. As DNA, the CDR3 is TGTGCCAGCAGCCCAGGGGGCGGTTTTGGCTACACCTTC. Its protein product is CASSPGGGFGYTF.

This clone was counted a single time. V and J are TRBV28 and TRBJ2-2; D perhaps matches TRBD1 (6 bases). Trimming removed 8 bases from V and 1 base from J, with 8 bases in between. Germline CDR1 is MDHEN and CDR2 is SYDVKM. This CDR3 region has 13 residues. The DNA of the CDR3 is TGTGCCAGCGACAGGCGGAACACCGGGGAGCTGTTTTTT. Amino acids: CASDRRNTGELFF.

CDR3 loop: CASSLVAVNTGELFF. CDR3 nucleotide sequence: TGTGCCAGCAGCTTGGTGGCGGTTAACACCGGGGAGCTGTTTTTT. The chain recombines TRBV5-4 with TRBJ2-2; D is unclear. Germline-derived CDR1 and CDR2 are SGHNT and YYREEE (reference sequence). Trimming took off 0 bases at V and 2 bases at J, with 8 bases between the two ends. The CDR3 runs 15 residues.

This clone was observed a few times. The rearrangement joins TRBV15 to TRBJ1-5; D is unresolved. The CDR3 contains 14 residues. Germline CDR1 is LNHNV and CDR2 is YYDKDF (reference sequence). The V end lost 0 bases, the J end lost 3 bases, and 6 bases lay between the germline ends. This CDR3 is CATSRDPDNQPQHF. DNA for the CDR3: TGTGCCACCAGCAGAGATCCAGACAATCAGCCCCAGCATTTT.

The V and J genes are TRBV6-1 and TRBJ2-7; a weak D match, TRBD1 (6 bases). The CDR3 length is 12 residues. Germline V gene sequence: CDR1 MNHNS, CDR2 SASEGT. The V gene lost 7 bases and the J gene lost 2 bases, with 9 bases spanning the gap. DNA for the CDR3: TGTGCCAGCATGGCAGGGGCCTACGAGCAGTACTTC. Amino acids: CASMAGAYEQYF.

The chain employs TRBV11-2 and TRBJ1-2, with 10 positions matching TRBD1. Germline V lookup: CDR1 SGHAT, CDR2 FQNNGV. The J segment lost 5 bases and the V segment lost 5 bases, leaving 8 bases of the junction unmatched. This CDR3 contains 15 residues. The CDR3 sequence: CASSPGTGEVYGYTF. In DNA, the CDR3 is TGTGCCAGCAGCCCTGGGACAGGGGAGGTGTATGGCTACACCTTC.

The chain links TRBV27 to TRBJ2-3; TRBD1 agrees at 9 bases. Unmatched junction bases numbered 4, after V lost 6 bases and J lost 3 bases. Germline assignment: CDR1 MNHEY and CDR2 SMNVEV (reference sequence). This CDR3 has 14 amino acids. The CDR3 region is CASREGQGTDTQYF. The CDR3 coding sequence is TGTGCCAGCAGGGAAGGACAGGGGACAGATACGCAGTATTTT.

J is TRBJ1-2 and V is TRBV10-3; D is unclear. With 0 bases removed from V and 8 bases from J, the gap between germline ends came to 13 bases. The CDR3 runs 14 residues. Germline V gives CDR1 ENHRY, CDR2 SYGVKD. The CDR3, as DNA: TGTGCCATCAGTGAGTCAGCGACGGGAGAAGGCTACACCTTC. Its protein product is CAISESATGEGYTF.

This chain links TRBV28 with TRBJ2-3; D unresolved. CDR1 and CDR2 from the germline V gene are MDHEN and SYDVKM. V was clipped by 3 bases and J by 5 bases, with 9 bases between them. This CDR3 has 13 amino acids. The CDR3 spells CASSFRRVDTQYF. DNA of the CDR3: TGTGCCAGCAGTTTCAGGCGTGTAGATACGCAGTATTTT.

Note on this clone: The sample carries other DNA sequences with the same CDR3. This rearrangement joins TRBV6-5 to TRBJ2-7; D is perhaps TRBD2 (5 bases). CDR3 length: 14 residues. The germline CDR1 and CDR2 sequences are MNHEY and SVGAGI. With 0 bases removed from V and 1 base from J, the gap between germline ends came to 7 bases. The CDR3 DNA reads as TGTGCCAGCAGTTACTCACGGGGATCCTACGAGCAGTACTTC. Protein product: CASSYSRGSYEQYF.

This clone appeared a few times. J is TRBJ1-5 and V is TRBV6-5, with D perhaps matching TRBD1 (6 bases). V lost 5 bases and J lost 0, with 8 bases in between. The CDR3 sequence is 14 residues long. Germline CDR1 and CDR2: MNHEY and SVGAGI. The CDR3 is CASSRQVSNQPQHF. DNA for the CDR3: TGTGCCAGCAGTCGACAGGTTAGCAATCAGCCCCAGCATTTT.

V is TRBV6-5 and J is TRBJ1-3; D remains ambiguous. There are 15 residues in the CDR3. In germline, CDR1 is MNHEY, CDR2 SVGAGI. The V end was cut by 6 bases, the J end by 4 bases, with 16 bases between. CDR3 protein: CASRSTEVGGNTIYF. The DNA for the CDR3 is TGTGCCAGCAGGTCAACAGAAGTAGGCGGAAACACCATATATTTT.

The rearrangement uses TRBV2 and TRBJ1-4; D unresolved. From germline, CDR1 is SNHLY and CDR2 FYNNEI. Trimming stripped 6 bases from V and 0 bases from J, with 11 bases between. This CDR3 spans 15 amino acids. The CDR3 here is CASRETGATNEKLFF. CDR3 sequence (DNA): TGTGCCAGCAGGGAAACCGGAGCAACTAATGAAAAACTGTTTTTT. Variable domain in full (rest from reference TRBV2 and TRBJ1-4): EPEVTQTPSHQVTQMGQEVILRCVPISNHLYFYWYRQILGQKVEFLVSFYNNEISEKSEIFDDQFSVERPDGSNFTLKIRSTKLEDSAMYFCASRETGATNEKLFFGSGTQLSVL.

The chain uses TRBV29-1 and TRBJ2-7, with D possibly being TRBD2 (6 bases). The germline CDR1 and CDR2 sequences are SQVTM and ANQGSEA. This CDR3 is 12 amino acids long. Trimming pared 6 bases from V and 4 bases from J, leaving 13 bases between. The CDR3 DNA is TGCAGCGTGGCCGGGACTTCTTACGAGCAGTACTTC. Translated, it gives CSVAGTSYEQYF.

The V call is TRBV27, the J call TRBJ1-1, with D possibly matching TRBD1 (6 bases). Per the germline V gene, CDR1 is MNHEY and CDR2 is SMNVEV (reference sequence). V was clipped by 6 bases and J by 7 bases, with 15 bases between them. The CDR3 length is 13 residues. CDR3 residues: CASRGQNTIEAFF. The CDR3 DNA is TGTGCCAGCAGAGGACAGAATACTATTGAAGCTTTCTTT.

The gene calls are TRBV2 and TRBJ2-2; TRBD2 is a possible D gene (5 bases). The CDR3 has 13 amino acids. Germline CDR1 SNHLY, CDR2 FYNNEI. V lost 6 bases and J lost 4, with 9 bases in between. The DNA of the CDR3 is TGTGCCAGCAGAGGACTGTTCACCGGGGAGCTGTTTTTT. As protein: CASRGLFTGELFF.

The J gene is TRBJ2-2, the V gene TRBV19; D unresolved. V dropped 5 bases and J dropped 0 bases, with 10 bases sitting between them. CDR3 length equals 15 residues. Germline values: CDR1 LNHDA, CDR2 SQIVND (reference sequence). The CDR3 spells CASSPSFANTGELFF. The CDR3, as DNA: TGTGCCAGTAGTCCCTCTTTTGCGAACACCGGGGAGCTGTTTTTT.

This chain connects TRBV2 to TRBJ2-5, with D perhaps matching TRBD1 (6 bases). Germline V CDR1 and CDR2: SNHLY, FYNNEI. V was clipped by 5 bases and J by 2 bases, with 9 bases between them. The CDR3 length is 13 residues. The DNA for the CDR3 is TGTGCCAGCAGTTCCGGGACACAAGAGACCCAGTACTTC. This translates into CASSSGTQETQYF.

J is TRBJ2-3 and V is TRBV7-3; 7 positions match TRBD2. Trimming removed 0 bases from V and 5 bases from J; junction bases left unmatched: 5. The CDR3 has 15 amino acids. Germline assignment: CDR1 SGHTA and CDR2 FQGTGA. The CDR3 loop reads CASSLTGGVGDTQYF. DNA of the CDR3: TGTGCCAGCAGCTTAACGGGGGGGGTGGGAGATACGCAGTATTTT. The full variable domain, completed using reference TRBV7-3 and TRBJ2-3, is GAGVSQTPSNKVTEKGKYVELRCDPISGHTALYWYRQSLGQGPEFLIYFQGTGAADDSGLPNDRFFAVRPEGSVSTLKIQRTERGDSAVYLCASSLTGGVGDTQYFGPGTRLTVL.